This T cell receptor (beta chain) was identified in a study of regulatory T cells in long-lasting Graves disease. This clonotype was observed a few times. Its antigen is not known. CDR3 regions were amplified by Arm-PCR using iRepertoire HTBI primers to build TCR beta libraries. MiXCR, applied by TCRdb to the multiplex PCR reads, yields one record per CDR3 protein. The top ten clones hold less than 25% of a sample with 300,000 to 500,000 distinct CDR3 sequences, less than 25% of them seen once. Time point reported: persistent/refractory GD, antithyroid drugs over 5 years with positive TRAb. RNA from PBMCs was the source of the TCR library. The CDR3 covers 17 residues. Germline V gene sequence: CDR1 ENHRY, CDR2 SYGVKD. Trimming shortened V by 0 bases and J by 1 base, and 15 bases separated the two germline ends. General study findings and limits: Persistent Graves' patients showed less TCR diversity than newly diagnosed patients showed. Shared public clonotypes totalled fewer than 3,000 in persistent patients, compared with about 990 in new patients. Accuracy may have been reduced by the small sample size. Persistent disease was characterized by preferential usage of TRBV28, TRBJ1-2 and TRBJ2-5.

Material: peripheral blood mononuclear cells (PBMCs), obtained when the disease was refractory, from a patient treated with antithyroid drugs. V and J are TRBV10-3 and TRBJ1-2, with D perhaps matching TRBD1 (6 bases). This TCR derives from a female donor with Graves disease. CDR3: CAISESFAGAGNYGYTF. The CDR3 DNA reads as TGTGCCATCAGTGAGTCGTTTGCGGGGGCCGGTAACTATGGCTACACCTTC.